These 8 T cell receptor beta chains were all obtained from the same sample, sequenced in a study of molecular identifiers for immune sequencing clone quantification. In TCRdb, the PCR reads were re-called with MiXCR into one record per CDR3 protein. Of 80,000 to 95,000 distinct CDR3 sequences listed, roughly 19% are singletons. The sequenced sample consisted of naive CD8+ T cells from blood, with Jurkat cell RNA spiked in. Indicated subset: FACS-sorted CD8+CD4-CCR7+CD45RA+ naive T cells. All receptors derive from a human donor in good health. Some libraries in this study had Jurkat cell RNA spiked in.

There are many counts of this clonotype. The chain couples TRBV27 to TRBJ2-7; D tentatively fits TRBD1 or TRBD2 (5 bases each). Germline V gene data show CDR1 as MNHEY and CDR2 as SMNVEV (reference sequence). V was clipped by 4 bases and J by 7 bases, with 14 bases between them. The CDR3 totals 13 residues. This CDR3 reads CASSWGLEREQYF. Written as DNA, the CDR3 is TGTGCCAGCAGTTGGGGGTTAGAGCGGGAGCAGTACTTC.

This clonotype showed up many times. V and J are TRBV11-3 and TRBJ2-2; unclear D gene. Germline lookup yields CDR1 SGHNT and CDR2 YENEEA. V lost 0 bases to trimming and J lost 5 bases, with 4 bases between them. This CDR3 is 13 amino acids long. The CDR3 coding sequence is TGTGCCAGCAGCTTAGACTTTACCGGGGAGCTGTTTTTT. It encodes CASSLDFTGELFF.

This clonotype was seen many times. CDR3 sequence (DNA): TGTGCCAGCAGCCAATCACTTGGAGGGGTGGCTGAAGCTTTCTTT. It is translated as CASSQSLGGVAEAFF. The chain carries TRBV16 and TRBJ1-1; the D gene is possibly TRBD1 (5 bases). Germline values: CDR1 KGHSY, CDR2 FQNENV. Trimming cost V 0 bases and J 6 bases, with 14 bases left between them. This CDR3 region has 15 residues.

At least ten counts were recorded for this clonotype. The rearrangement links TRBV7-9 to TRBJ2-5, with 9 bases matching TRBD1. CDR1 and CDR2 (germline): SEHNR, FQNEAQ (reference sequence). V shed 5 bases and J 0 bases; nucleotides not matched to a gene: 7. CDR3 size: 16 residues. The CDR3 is CASSPRQGEYQETQYF. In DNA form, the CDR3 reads TGTGCCAGCAGCCCCCGACAGGGGGAGTACCAAGAGACCCAGTACTTC. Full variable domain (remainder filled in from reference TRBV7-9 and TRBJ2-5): DTGVSQNPRHKITKRGQNVTFRCDPISEHNRLYWYRQTLGQGPEFLTYFQNEAQLEKSRLLSDRFSAERPKGSFSTLEIQRTEQGDSAMYLCASSPRQGEYQETQYFGPGTRLLVL.

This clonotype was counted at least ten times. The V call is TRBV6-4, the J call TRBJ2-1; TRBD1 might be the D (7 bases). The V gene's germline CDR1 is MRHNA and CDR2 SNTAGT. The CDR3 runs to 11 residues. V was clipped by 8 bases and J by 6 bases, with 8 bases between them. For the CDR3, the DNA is TGTGCCAGCCAGGGGGGCAATGAGCAGTTCTTC. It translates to CASQGGNEQFF.

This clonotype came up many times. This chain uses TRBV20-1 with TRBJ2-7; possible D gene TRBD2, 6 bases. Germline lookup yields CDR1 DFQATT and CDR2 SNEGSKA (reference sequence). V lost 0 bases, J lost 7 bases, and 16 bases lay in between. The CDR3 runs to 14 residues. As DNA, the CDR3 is TGCAGTGCTAGAGACTGGGTGGGAGGACGGGAGCAGTACTTC. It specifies CSARDWVGGREQYF.

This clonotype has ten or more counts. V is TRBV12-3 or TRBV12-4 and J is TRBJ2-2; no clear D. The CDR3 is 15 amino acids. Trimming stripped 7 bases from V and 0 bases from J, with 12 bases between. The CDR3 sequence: CASTQAHANTGELFF. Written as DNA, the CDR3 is TGTGCCAGCACCCAGGCTCACGCGAACACCGGGGAGCTGTTTTTT.

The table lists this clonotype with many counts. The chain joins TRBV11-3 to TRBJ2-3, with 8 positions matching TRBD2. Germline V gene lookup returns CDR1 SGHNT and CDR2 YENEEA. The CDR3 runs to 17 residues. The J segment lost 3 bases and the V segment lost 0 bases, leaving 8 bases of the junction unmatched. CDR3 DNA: TGTGCCAGCAGCTTAGATTCAGCGGGAGAGGGTACAGATACGCAGTATTTT. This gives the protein CASSLDSAGEGTDTQYF.